Shown below are 4 T cell receptor beta chains from a single sample sequenced in a study of somatic mutations in cytotoxic T cells in rheumatoid arthritis. Clones were read by immunoSEQ multiplex PCR, and TCRdb kept only the in-frame ones, dropping some. The repertoire includes about 16,000 clones, 65% to 85% of them detected once, and roughly a sixth sits in the top ten. The specimen was CD8+ T cells sorted from blood. The receptors derive from an adult with rheumatoid arthritis.

The V gene is TRBV5-6, the J gene TRBJ1-3; possible D gene TRBD1, 6 bases. The CDR3 loop spans 14 amino acids. Germline values: CDR1 SGHDT, CDR2 YYEEEE. With 4 bases removed from V and 1 base from J, the gap between germline ends came to 9 bases. CDR3 sequence (DNA): TGTGCCAGCAGCCGTACAGGGTCTGGAAACACCATATATTTT. This codes for CASSRTGSGNTIYF.

By share of the sample, this clone is medium-sized. The CDR3 sequence is CASSPKGPSNQPQHF. Here the CDR3 DNA reads TGTGCCAGCAGTCCAAAGGGACCAAGCAATCAGCCCCAGCATTTT. The chain employs TRBV27 and TRBJ1-5; the D gene is possibly TRBD1 (5 bases). Trimming took off 5 bases at V and 1 base at J, with 12 bases between the two ends. In germline, CDR1 is MNHEY, CDR2 SMNVEV (reference sequence). This CDR3 has 15 amino acids.

This rearrangement joins TRBV6-1 to TRBJ2-7; D is unclear. Germline V gene data show CDR1 as MNHNS and CDR2 as SASEGT. CDR3 length: 15 residues. Trimming pared 0 bases from V and 0 bases from J, leaving 9 bases between. CDR3: CASSEAPMSSYEQYF. CDR3 coding DNA: TGTGCCAGCAGTGAAGCGCCGATGAGCTCCTACGAGCAGTACTTC.

This clone was seen a few times. The V gene is TRBV5-1, the J gene TRBJ2-7; no firm D call. The CDR3 contains 14 residues. V shed 5 bases and J shed 2 bases, with 14 bases lying between them. Germline CDR1 and CDR2: SGHRS and YFSETQ. The CDR3 DNA follows: TGCGCCAGCAGTAGGGTAACAAGCACCTACGAGCAGTACTTC. As protein: CASSRVTSTYEQYF. Using reference TRBV5-1 and TRBJ2-7 for the parts outside the CDR3, the full variable domain is KAGVTQTPRYLIKTRGQQVTLSCSPISGHRSVSWYQQTPGQGLQFLFEYFSETQRNKGNFPGRFSGRQFSNSRSEMNVSTLELGDSALYLCASSRVTSTYEQYFGPGTRLTVT.